Included here is one T cell receptor beta chain sequence, with context. Its antigen remains unidentified. This sample stems from a study of shared clonotypes between healthy human individuals. Study results and caveats: Shared clonotypes: approximately 5% naive CD4, under 4% naive CD8, less than 2.5% memory CD4, approximately 0.41% memory CD8.

Each PCR replicate from the sorted subsets contained 150 to 250 ng DNA, which is some 31,000 T cell genomes. Using immunoSEQ multiplex PCR, the repertoire was profiled, and TCRdb retains in-frame clones only, with some absent. This table holds approximately 1,000,000 clones, about 84% found once. Germline CDR1 is SGHRS and CDR2 is YFSETQ. V trimming: 4 bases; J trimming: 8 bases; junction bases outside the gene matches: 15. The CDR3 covers 16 residues. Only Caucasian adults living in Nashville, Tennessee served as donors. Sequencing was performed on memory CD4+ T cells from PBMCs. Subset given: CD45RA-negative fraction. The rearrangement links TRBV5-1 to TRBJ2-1; TRBD2 aligns across 7 bases. This TCR was recovered from a man aged 18 to 30 in good health. Some clones in this sample may be carry-over from other donors' samples. CDR3 sequence (DNA): TGCGCCAGCAGCACCATACCGGGACTACAGGCCCATGAGCAGTTCTTC. It translates to CASSTIPGLQAHEQFF.